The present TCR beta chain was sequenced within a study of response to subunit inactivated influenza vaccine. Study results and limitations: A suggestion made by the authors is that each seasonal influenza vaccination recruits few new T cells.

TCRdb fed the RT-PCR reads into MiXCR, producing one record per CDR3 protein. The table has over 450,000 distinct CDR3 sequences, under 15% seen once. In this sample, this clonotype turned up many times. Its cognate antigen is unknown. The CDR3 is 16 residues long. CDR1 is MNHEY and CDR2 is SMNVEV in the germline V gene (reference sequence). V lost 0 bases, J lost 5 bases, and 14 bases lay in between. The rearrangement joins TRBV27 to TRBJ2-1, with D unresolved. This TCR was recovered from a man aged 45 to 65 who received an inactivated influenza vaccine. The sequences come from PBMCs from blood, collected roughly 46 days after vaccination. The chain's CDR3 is CASSLSATYLNNEQFF. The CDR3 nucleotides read TGTGCCAGCAGTTTATCCGCCACCTACCTCAACAATGAGCAGTTCTTC.